This is a list of T cell receptor beta chains from one sample in a study of vaccination and CD4 T cells after COVID-19. TCRdb reprocessed the PCR reads via MiXCR and lists one record per CDR3 protein. The data show 8,000 to 10,000 distinct CDR3 sequences, 60% to 70% seen once. These TCRs are of unknown antigen specificity. The specimen was CD4+ T cells from blood, cultured in vitro. Receptors were obtained from a human donor who had recovered from COVID-19. CDR3s include the opening cysteine and the closing phenylalanine or tryptophan. The order of the fields is CDR3 protein, V gene, J gene.

CDR3aa: CASTSILYNEQFF; v_gene: TRBV27; j_gene: TRBJ2-1
CDR3aa: CASSIGPSTDTQYF; v_gene: TRBV19; j_gene: TRBJ2-3
CDR3aa: CASSLQGAARNYGYTF; v_gene: TRBV28; j_gene: TRBJ1-2
CDR3aa: CASNLGAGGELFF; v_gene: TRBV2; j_gene: TRBJ2-2
CDR3aa: CASSEGMGQSYYEQYF; v_gene: TRBV6-1; j_gene: TRBJ2-7
CDR3aa: CASSEFGAEAFF; v_gene: TRBV25-1; j_gene: TRBJ1-1
CDR3aa: CASSPRAGTNQPQHF; v_gene: TRBV18; j_gene: TRBJ1-5
CDR3aa: CASSRGTSGRAYGELFF; v_gene: TRBV2; j_gene: TRBJ2-2
CDR3aa: CASSFPVRRGLSNQPQHF; v_gene: TRBV2; j_gene: TRBJ1-5
CDR3aa: CASSLTSGRNTDTQYF; v_gene: TRBV27; j_gene: TRBJ2-3
CDR3aa: CASGRTGSNQPQHF; v_gene: TRBV6-1; j_gene: TRBJ1-5
CDR3aa: CASTGLAVNTGELFF; v_gene: TRBV2; j_gene: TRBJ2-2
CDR3aa: CASRSMSQGWLRRSTEAFF; v_gene: TRBV7-2; j_gene: TRBJ1-1
CDR3aa: CASSPQTREWKGYTF; v_gene: TRBV18; j_gene: TRBJ1-2
CDR3aa: CASSYGGGASNQPQHF; v_gene: TRBV6-2/TRBV6-3; j_gene: TRBJ1-5
CDR3aa: CSASTSGRGLDTQYF; v_gene: TRBV20-1; j_gene: TRBJ2-3
CDR3aa: CASSVAAGEDTDTQYF; v_gene: TRBV9; j_gene: TRBJ2-3
CDR3aa: CASSSSGTGYTF; v_gene: TRBV28; j_gene: TRBJ1-2
CDR3aa: CASSYAGEKLFF; v_gene: TRBV6-5; j_gene: TRBJ1-4
CDR3aa: CSARDHETSGRGYEQYF; v_gene: TRBV20-1; j_gene: TRBJ2-7
CDR3aa: CASSDSLQFGAYNEQFF; v_gene: TRBV6-4; j_gene: TRBJ2-1
CDR3aa: CASTRGTDTQYF; v_gene: TRBV7-2; j_gene: TRBJ2-3
CDR3aa: CASRGLAGDRGLFF; v_gene: TRBV5-1; j_gene: TRBJ2-2
CDR3aa: CSARGGLAGGPRANTGELFF; v_gene: TRBV20-1; j_gene: TRBJ2-2
CDR3aa: CASSDGTGESAPLHF; v_gene: TRBV9; j_gene: TRBJ1-6
CDR3aa: CASSQTSGASYEQYF; v_gene: TRBV6-1; j_gene: TRBJ2-7
CDR3aa: CASSSGFYSNQPQHF; v_gene: TRBV6-5; j_gene: TRBJ1-5
CDR3aa: CASSKTTGTGYGYTF; v_gene: TRBV27; j_gene: TRBJ1-2
CDR3aa: CASSQGGNDETQYF; v_gene: TRBV4-2; j_gene: TRBJ2-5
CDR3aa: CASLRDRGSSGVTEAFF; v_gene: TRBV19; j_gene: TRBJ1-1
CDR3aa: CASSLLSGSETQYF; v_gene: TRBV7-7; j_gene: TRBJ2-5
CDR3aa: CASSFGLDRNSYNEQFF; v_gene: TRBV5-4; j_gene: TRBJ2-1
CDR3aa: CASRMTGGRDEQYF; v_gene: TRBV6-1; j_gene: TRBJ2-7
CDR3aa: CSATEGLDVGELFF; v_gene: TRBV20-1; j_gene: TRBJ2-2
CDR3aa: CASSLVPNQPQHF; v_gene: TRBV12-3/TRBV12-4; j_gene: TRBJ1-5
CDR3aa: CASSEARQGTREAFF; v_gene: TRBV2; j_gene: TRBJ1-1
CDR3aa: CSAREFLAVYNEQFF; v_gene: TRBV20-1; j_gene: TRBJ2-1
CDR3aa: CASSSQTGLVRDTQYF; v_gene: TRBV28; j_gene: TRBJ2-3
CDR3aa: CATTSPGGQETQYF; v_gene: TRBV6-1; j_gene: TRBJ2-5
CDR3aa: CSARKWGYNEQFF; v_gene: TRBV20-1; j_gene: TRBJ2-1
CDR3aa: CASSSQGDYGYTF; v_gene: TRBV6-5; j_gene: TRBJ1-2
CDR3aa: CSANRGGKNTEAFF; v_gene: TRBV20-1; j_gene: TRBJ1-1
CDR3aa: CASSPKDTEAFF; v_gene: TRBV18; j_gene: TRBJ1-1
CDR3aa: CATSRDPGGDGYTF; v_gene: TRBV15; j_gene: TRBJ1-2
CDR3aa: CASSLGGREWTSTDTQYF; v_gene: TRBV11-2; j_gene: TRBJ2-3
CDR3aa: CATSRDYSLYGYTF; v_gene: TRBV15; j_gene: TRBJ1-2
CDR3aa: CASSPRTLTYEQYF; v_gene: TRBV18; j_gene: TRBJ2-7
CDR3aa: CAWSGSIRYNEQFF; v_gene: TRBV30; j_gene: TRBJ2-1
CDR3aa: CASSQQGLAGTDTQYF; v_gene: TRBV6-2/TRBV6-3; j_gene: TRBJ2-3
CDR3aa: CASREGQKSGANVLTF; v_gene: TRBV7-6; j_gene: TRBJ2-6